Below, one T cell receptor (beta chain) is given with its context. This sample was taken from a study of immune characterization of retroperitoneal liposarcoma. TCRdb re-analysed the PCR reads in MiXCR, keeping a single row per CDR3 protein. The table includes 7,700 or so distinct CDR3 sequences, 25% to 30% detected once. Germline V CDR1 and CDR2: SGHDT, YYEEEE. With 1 base removed from V and 0 bases from J, the gap between germline ends came to 8 bases. This CDR3 is built from 15 residues. The sequence derives from a male donor with retroperitoneal liposarcoma. Sequencing was done on a sample of blood. The V and J genes are TRBV5-6 and TRBJ2-4; perhaps TRBD1 as D (5 bases). Written as DNA, the CDR3 is TGTGCCAGCAGCTTGAAAGGGGTAGCCAAAAACATTCAGTACTTC. Its translation: CASSLKGVAKNIQYF. Supplemented by reference TRBV5-6 and TRBJ2-4, the full variable domain reads DAGVTQSPTHLIKTRGQQVTLRCSPKSGHDTVSWYQQALGQGPQFIFQYYEEEERQRGNFPDRFSGHQFPNYSSELNVNALLLGDSALYLCASSLKGVAKNIQYFGAGTRLSVL.